These 29 T cell receptor beta chains originate from one sample sequenced in a study of blood T cell repertoires in COVID-19. The data were produced by immunoSEQ multiplex PCR, yet TCRdb's version contains in-frame clones alone and is incomplete. The table lists some 120,000 clones, 70% to 75% of them singletons, with 6% in the top ten. What was sequenced was peripheral blood. Receptors were obtained from a man older than 75 with COVID-19, enrolled during active disease.

The chain combines TRBV7-9 with TRBJ2-3; D possibly corresponds to TRBD2 (5 bases). Germline loops: CDR1 SEHNR, CDR2 FQNEAQ (reference sequence). The CDR3 has 14 amino acids. V dropped 5 bases and J dropped 3 bases, with 12 bases sitting between them. CDR3 in DNA: TGTGCCAGCAGCACACTAGTAAGAACAGATACGCAGTATTTT. Translated, it gives CASSTLVRTDTQYF.

This sequence joins TRBV6-2 or TRBV6-3 and TRBJ1-5, with D uncertain. V was clipped by 4 bases and J by 4 bases, with 17 bases between them. Germline V gene lookup returns CDR1 MNHEY and CDR2 SVGEGT. CDR3 length: 16 residues. In DNA form, the CDR3 reads TGTGCCAGCAGTTTGGGTGGAGGCACTTTTAATCAGCCCCAGCATTTT. Its translation: CASSLGGGTFNQPQHF.

This clone was found once. The chain joins TRBV29-1 to TRBJ2-5; TRBD1 matches 7 bases. The CDR3 is 12 residues long. J was trimmed by 2 bases and V by 7 bases; bases with no gene match: 4. CDR1 SQVTM and CDR2 ANQGSEA come from the germline V gene. The chain's CDR3 is CSATDRQETQYF. Here the CDR3 DNA reads TGCAGCGCCACGGACAGGCAAGAGACCCAGTACTTC.

This sequence joins TRBV5-4 and TRBJ2-1; D may be TRBD1 (6 bases). The CDR3 length is 14 residues. Trimming left V 4 bases short and J 5 bases short, with 13 bases between. CDR1 and CDR2 from the germline V gene are SGHNT and YYREEE (reference sequence). The CDR3 loop is CASSRDTPNNEQFF. CDR3 nucleotides: TGTGCCAGCAGCAGGGACACGCCGAACAATGAGCAGTTCTTC.

V usage is TRBV2 and J usage is TRBJ2-7; 10 bases line up with TRBD2. Trimming removed 6 bases from V and 6 bases from J; junction bases left unmatched: 2. From germline, CDR1 is SNHLY and CDR2 FYNNEI. This CDR3 spans 12 amino acids. The CDR3 spells CASSLAGVEQYF. The CDR3 nucleotides read TGTGCCAGCAGCCTAGCGGGAGTCGAGCAGTACTTC.

The chain has TRBV2 and TRBJ1-1; D unclear. Germline-derived CDR1 and CDR2 are SNHLY and FYNNEI. The length of the CDR3 is 15 residues. Trimming shortened V by 4 bases and J by 1 base, and 13 bases separated the two germline ends. The CDR3 here is CASSVEVAKNTEAFF. The CDR3 coding sequence is TGTGCCAGCAGTGTAGAAGTTGCAAAGAACACTGAAGCTTTCTTT. Complete variable domain (other parts from reference TRBV2 and TRBJ1-1): EPEVTQTPSHQVTQMGQEVILRCVPISNHLYFYWYRQILGQKVEFLVSFYNNEISEKSEIFDDQFSVERPDGSNFTLKIRSTKLEDSAMYFCASSVEVAKNTEAFFGQGTRLTVV.

This clone showed up just once. The rearrangement links TRBV3-1 (or the pseudogene TRBV3-2) to TRBJ2-3, with a tentative D call TRBD2 (6 bases). The V end lost 3 bases, the J end lost 3 bases, and 13 bases lay between the germline ends. The CDR3 has 15 amino acids. Looked up from germline, CDR1 is LGHDT and CDR2 is YNNKEL (reference sequence). CDR3 bases: TGTGCCAGCAGCCACGGGGGTGCCCGGACAGATACGCAGTATTTT. It yields the protein CASSHGGARTDTQYF.

V gene TRBV25-1 combines with J gene TRBJ2-1; TRBD2 aligns across 7 bases. There are 16 residues in the CDR3. V lost 7 bases and J lost 0; bases outside the gene matches: 9. CDR1 MGHDK and CDR2 SYGVNS come from the germline V gene. The CDR3 nucleotides are TGTGCCAGCATCATTGGGGGGGGGTGCTCCTACAATGAGCAGTTCTTC. It translates to CASIIGGGCSYNEQFF.

This chain connects TRBV19 to TRBJ2-2, with a tentative D call TRBD2 (5 bases). The CDR3 contains 16 residues. CDR1 LNHDA and CDR2 SQIVND come from the germline V gene (reference sequence). The V gene lost 5 bases and the J gene lost 5 bases, with 18 bases spanning the gap. CDR3 protein: CASSSSWRRGTGELFF. Here the CDR3 DNA reads TGTGCCAGTAGTTCCTCCTGGAGGAGAGGGACCGGGGAGCTGTTTTTT.

The J gene is TRBJ1-5, the V gene TRBV30, with D possibly TRBD1 on 5 matching bases. This CDR3 is built from 13 residues. Germline CDR1 reads GTSNPN; CDR2 reads SVGIG (reference sequence). V shed 1 base and J shed 5 bases, with 9 bases lying between them. The CDR3 spells CAWSGGDDQPQHF. The DNA for the CDR3 is TGTGCCTGGAGTGGGGGGGACGATCAGCCCCAGCATTTT.

This clone has more than one count but fewer than ten. The chain uses TRBV6-2 or TRBV6-3 and TRBJ2-4, with D possibly being TRBD1 (6 bases). Germline CDR1 reads MNHEY; CDR2 reads SVGEGT. This CDR3 has 18 residues. Trimming removed 0 bases at V and 1 base at J, with 16 bases between. CDR3 bases: TGTGCCAGCAGTTACTCGACCGCCAGGACAGCCGCCAAAAACATTCAGTACTTC. Residues: CASSYSTARTAAKNIQYF.

This chain links TRBV7-3 with TRBJ2-3; possible D gene TRBD2, 6 bases. The germline V and J ends were trimmed by 2 bases and 0 bases, with 9 bases remaining between them. Germline-derived CDR1 and CDR2 are SGHTA and FQGTGA. The CDR3 runs to 15 residues. The CDR3 loop is CASSLGGQSTDTQYF. For the CDR3, the DNA is TGTGCCAGCAGCTTAGGAGGGCAGAGCACAGATACGCAGTATTTT.

V gene TRBV5-3 combines with J gene TRBJ2-1, with 10 bases fitting TRBD2. TRBV5-3 is an ORF for which the function is uncertain. J lost 0 bases, V lost 4 bases, and 4 bases had no gene match. The CDR3 is 16 amino acids. Here the CDR3 DNA reads TGTGCCAGAAGCGCTGGACTAGCGGTCTCCTACAATGAGCAGTTCTTC. This translates into CARSAGLAVSYNEQFF.

V gene TRBV4-2 combines with J gene TRBJ2-5; maybe TRBD1 (5 bases). CDR3 size: 17 residues. Trimming shortened V by 3 bases and J by 5 bases, and 22 bases separated the two germline ends. Germline CDR1 reads LGHNA; CDR2 reads YNFKEQ. CDR3 sequence: CASSQGVSWGSGETQYF. The DNA of the CDR3 is TGTGCCAGCAGCCAGGGTGTTAGTTGGGGATCAGGGGAGACCCAGTACTTC.

The V gene is TRBV11-1, the J gene TRBJ2-1; 9 positions agree with TRBD2. Per the germline V gene, CDR1 is SGHAT and CDR2 is FQDESV (reference sequence). V trimming: 5 bases; J trimming: 6 bases; junction bases outside the gene matches: 2. The CDR3 spans 13 residues. CDR3 amino acids: CASSGSGSNEQFF. The CDR3 bases are TGTGCCAGCAGCGGTAGCGGGAGCAATGAGCAGTTCTTC.

The chain joins TRBV6-5 to TRBJ1-6, with D possibly TRBD1 on 6 matching bases. Trimming removed 6 bases at V and 15 bases at J, with 21 bases between. Germline V gene sequence: CDR1 MNHEY, CDR2 SVGAGI. The CDR3 is 14 amino acids. Written as DNA, the CDR3 is TGTGCCAGCAGGGGGGCAGGCGCCCCAATAGGCCTCCACTTT. It encodes CASRGAGAPIGLHF.

This chain links TRBV9 with TRBJ1-3, with D perhaps TRBD1 (5 bases). The CDR3 contains 16 residues. V dropped 0 bases and J dropped 3 bases, with 13 bases sitting between them. From germline, CDR1 is SGDLS and CDR2 YYNGEE. The CDR3 reads CASSVGRAGYGNTIYF. The DNA of the CDR3 is TGTGCCAGCAGCGTAGGCAGGGCAGGGTATGGAAACACCATATATTTT.

V and J are TRBV12-3 or TRBV12-4 and TRBJ1-2, with a possible D match to TRBD1 (5 bases). The length of the CDR3 is 13 residues. V was clipped by 2 bases and J by 8 bases, with 12 bases between them. This CDR3 is CASSLFGGDGYTF. CDR3 DNA: TGTGCCAGCAGTTTATTTGGAGGGGACGGCTACACCTTC.

The V gene is TRBV25-1, the J gene TRBJ2-4; 7 nucleotides match TRBD1. CDR3 length equals 14 residues. The V gene end was trimmed by 5 bases and the J gene end by 3 bases; junction bases not matched to a gene: 4. CDR1 MGHDK and CDR2 SYGVNS come from the germline V gene. The CDR3 DNA is TGTGCCAGCAGTATCCGGGACAGCAAAAACATTCAGTACTTC. This translates into CASSIRDSKNIQYF. Based on the CDR3 plus reference TRBV25-1 and TRBJ2-4, the full variable domain is EADIYQTPRYLVIGTGKKITLECSQTMGHDKMYWYQQDPGMELHLIHYSYGVNSTEKGDLSSESTVSRIRTEHFPLTLESARPSHTSQYLCASSIRDSKNIQYFGAGTRLSVL.

The chain links TRBV2 to TRBJ2-7, with 8 positions matching TRBD2. J lost 4 bases, V lost 6 bases, and 5 bases had no gene match. This CDR3 has 13 amino acids. CDR1 SNHLY and CDR2 FYNNEI come from the germline V gene. CDR3 sequence: CASRGLESYEQYF. The CDR3, as DNA: TGTGCCAGCAGGGGACTAGAGTCGTACGAGCAGTACTTC.

This clone was seen just once. The DNA for the CDR3 is TGTGCCAGCAGTGACCTAGCGGGGATACGAGAAACCCAGTACTTC. Its translation is CASSDLAGIRETQYF. J is TRBJ2-5 and V is TRBV2; 9 bases line up with TRBD2. This CDR3 region has 15 residues. The V and J ends lost 3 bases and 8 bases, in that order; junction bases with no gene match: 10. Looked up from germline, CDR1 is SNHLY and CDR2 is FYNNEI.

V usage is TRBV3-1 (or the pseudogene TRBV3-2) and J usage is TRBJ2-7, with 8 bases identical to TRBD2. Germline V lookup: CDR1 LGHDT, CDR2 YNNKEL (reference sequence). CDR3 size: 16 residues. With V trimmed by 0 bases and J by 5 bases, 9 bases remained unmatched. The DNA of the CDR3 is TGTGCCAGCAGCCAAGATCTTGCGGGAGGCCGGGACGAGCAGTACTTC. Protein sequence: CASSQDLAGGRDEQYF.

The J gene is TRBJ2-1, the V gene TRBV15, with TRBD2 matching over 9 bases. V lost 0 bases to trimming and J lost 8 bases; unmatched junction nucleotides: 5. The CDR3 is 15 residues long. Germline V CDR1 and CDR2: LNHNV, YYDKDF (reference sequence). The CDR3 sequence is CATSREAGGPDEQFF. CDR3 nucleotides: TGTGCCACCAGCAGAGAGGCGGGAGGGCCAGATGAGCAGTTCTTC.

This clone was seen a few times. The chain recombines TRBV19 with TRBJ2-7; no reliable D call. Germline V lookup: CDR1 LNHDA, CDR2 SQIVND (reference sequence). The CDR3 runs to 14 residues. Trimming shortened V by 7 bases and J by 4 bases, and 17 bases separated the two germline ends. CDR3 amino acids: CASTRSETPYEQYF. The CDR3 DNA reads as TGTGCCAGTACCCGATCCGAGACTCCATACGAGCAGTACTTC. Supplemented by reference TRBV19 and TRBJ2-7, the full variable domain reads DGGITQSPKYLFRKEGQNVTLSCEQNLNHDAMYWYRQDPGQGLRLIYYSQIVNDFQKGDIAEGYSVSREKKESFPLTVTSAQKNPTAFYLCASTRSETPYEQYFGPGTRLTVT.

V and J are TRBV7-6 and TRBJ2-1, with 11 positions matching TRBD2. Looked up from germline, CDR1 is SGHVS and CDR2 is FNYEAQ. This CDR3 has 20 residues. Germline trimming cut 4 bases from V and 0 bases from J; bases unmatched to any gene: 14. The CDR3, as DNA: TGTGCCAGCAGCTCACGAGTTCTAGCGGGAGGTGGGGGCTCCTACAATGAGCAGTTCTTC. Its protein is CASSSRVLAGGGGSYNEQFF. Full variable domain (remainder filled in from reference TRBV7-6 and TRBJ2-1): GAGVSQSPRYKVTKRGQDVALRCDPISGHVSLYWYRQALGQGPEFLTYFNYEAQQDKSGLPNDRFSAERPEGSISTLTIQRTEQRDSAMYRCASSSRVLAGGGGSYNEQFFGPGTRLTVL.

This clone was counted a few times. The rearrangement uses TRBV6-5 and TRBJ1-2; 9 bases align to TRBD1. V shed 6 bases, J shed 5 bases, and the junction held 7 bases outside the gene matches. CDR1 is MNHEY and CDR2 is SVGAGI in the germline V gene. The CDR3 is 14 residues long. The chain's CDR3 is CASRGTGILYGYTF. The CDR3 DNA sequence: TGTGCCAGCAGGGGGACAGGGATACTGTATGGCTACACCTTC.

The rearrangement links TRBV2 to TRBJ1-5, with D unresolved. The CDR3 is made up of 14 amino acids. V lost 4 bases and J lost 5, with 12 bases in between. Germline CDR1 is SNHLY and CDR2 is FYNNEI. The CDR3 sequence: CASSGGGRDQPQHF. CDR3 nucleotides: TGTGCCAGCAGTGGGGGAGGGAGGGATCAGCCCCAGCATTTT.

This chain uses TRBV6-5 with TRBJ2-2, with D perhaps TRBD1 (6 bases). Per the germline V gene, CDR1 is MNHEY and CDR2 is SVGAGI. Trimming stripped 5 bases from V and 5 bases from J, with 9 bases between. CDR3 length: 13 residues. DNA of the CDR3: TGTGCCAGCAGTCCGGACAGAACCGGGGAGCTGTTTTTT. Translating gives CASSPDRTGELFF.

The chain joins TRBV29-1 to TRBJ1-2; TRBD1 aligns across 7 bases. Germline-derived CDR1 and CDR2 are SQVTM and ANQGSEA. CDR3 length: 15 amino acids. V was pared by 3 bases and J by 4 bases, with 11 bases of the junction left unmatched. As DNA, the CDR3 is TGCAGCGTTGACCCCGGACAGGCCTTCCGCTATGGCTACACCTTC. Translated, it gives CSVDPGQAFRYGYTF. Full variable domain (missing parts from reference TRBV29-1 and TRBJ1-2): SAVISQKPSRDICQRGTSLTIQCQVDSQVTMMFWYRQQPGQSLTLIATANQGSEATYESGFVIDKFPISRPNLTFSTLTVSNMSPEDSSIYLCSVDPGQAFRYGYTFGSGTRLTVV.